The clone carrying this TCR beta chain was observed a single time. The CDR3 contains 15 residues. Germline V lookup: CDR1 SGHRS, CDR2 YFSETQ. Losses at the gene ends were 1 base for V and 4 bases for J; bases not matched to a gene: 4. The entry originates in a study of T cell changes during pregnancy in multiple sclerosis. Sequenced by immunoSEQ multiplex PCR; TCRdb stores in-frame clones only, minus some. The table includes fewer than 50,000 clones, roughly 94% detected once. Sequencing was performed on CD8+ T cells from peripheral blood mononuclear cells, taken before pregnancy. This chain uses TRBV5-1 with TRBJ2-7; 11 bases are a match to TRBD2. This clonotype was obtained from a female donor with multiple sclerosis, enrolled in a pregnancy study. CDR3 DNA sequence: TGCGCCAGCAGCTTGAGTCCTAGCGGGAGGTACGAGCAGTACTTC. This translates into CASSLSPSGRYEQYF.